This T cell receptor beta chain was recovered during a study of shared clonotypes between healthy human individuals. V was pared by 2 bases and J by 8 bases, with 16 bases between. The CDR3 has 14 residues. The germline V gene encodes CDR1 SQVTM and CDR2 ANQGSEA. Here immunoSEQ multiplex PCR was the method, and the copy in TCRdb shows in-frame clones only, minus some. In the table there are about 2.2 million clones, 93% of which are singletons. Naive CD8 cells lacked CD45RO, underwent positive selection for CCR7 and left out terminally differentiated effector memory CD45RA+ cells. V usage is TRBV29-1 and J usage is TRBJ2-1, with D maybe TRBD2 (6 bases). The sequence derives from a young man in good health. Some clones in this sample may be carry-over from other donors' samples. The source material was naive CD8+ T cells from PBMCs. The CDR3 here is CSVELGTGRYEQFF. The CDR3 DNA reads as TGCAGCGTTGAACTCGGGACGGGGAGGTATGAGCAGTTCTTC.